A single sample gave rise to the 21 T cell receptor beta chains below, sequenced in a study of shared clonotypes between healthy human individuals. TCRdb keeps only in-frame clones here, not all; method: immunoSEQ multiplex PCR. The sample gives around 2.1 million clones, more than 85% of which show up once; under 2% is in the top ten. Naive CD8 cells comprised CD45RO-negative, CCR7-positively selected cells, excluding terminally differentiated effector memory CD45RA+ cells. The sample was naive CD8+ T cells from PBMCs. These receptors all come from a young man in good health. Some clones in this sample may be carry-over from other donors' samples.

The V call is TRBV4-1, the J call TRBJ2-7; 9 bases match TRBD2. Trimming at V came to 0 bases and at J to 3 bases, leaving 6 bases not matched to a gene. The CDR3 runs 16 residues. Germline CDR1 and CDR2: MGHRA and YSYEKL. CDR3 sequence (DNA): TGCGCCAGCAGCCAAGAGTCTAGCGGGACGATCTACGAGCAGTACTTC. Protein sequence: CASSQESSGTIYEQYF.

This chain connects TRBV4-1 to TRBJ1-1, with D unresolved. The V gene's germline CDR1 is MGHRA and CDR2 YSYEKL. V lost 1 base and J lost 2, with 11 bases in between. The length of the CDR3 is 15 residues. The DNA of the CDR3 is TGCGCCAGCAGCCAAGTGTTAGTGCGAAACACTGAAGCTTTCTTT. Translated, it gives CASSQVLVRNTEAFF.

This clone was recorded once. V usage is TRBV25-1 and J usage is TRBJ2-5, with 7 nucleotides matching TRBD1. J gave up 4 bases and V 6 bases, and 11 bases lay outside the gene matches. CDR1 MGHDK and CDR2 SYGVNS come from the germline V gene. The CDR3 loop spans 15 amino acids. As DNA, the CDR3 is TGTGCCAGCAGATGGACCGACAGGGTCGGAGAGACCCAGTACTTC. Protein: CASRWTDRVGETQYF.

The chain has TRBV5-8 and TRBJ1-1; maybe TRBD1 (6 bases). With 0 bases removed from V and 4 bases from J, the gap between germline ends came to 10 bases. Germline V gene data show CDR1 as SGHTS and CDR2 as YDEGEE. This CDR3 region has 14 residues. CDR3 in amino acids: CASSLEGGSTEAFF. CDR3 nucleotide sequence: TGTGCCAGCAGCTTGGAAGGGGGTTCCACTGAAGCTTTCTTT.

The gene calls are TRBV9 and TRBJ1-1; unclear D gene. The CDR3 totals 17 residues. CDR1 and CDR2 (germline): SGDLS, YYNGEE. V lost 3 bases, J lost 5 bases, and 23 bases lay in between. CDR3: CASSGEGGSIGKTEAFF. CDR3 in DNA: TGTGCCAGCAGCGGGGAGGGAGGGAGTATAGGAAAAACTGAAGCTTTCTTT.

The chain has TRBV6-6 and TRBJ2-6, with a tentative D call TRBD2 (6 bases). Per germline, CDR1 MNHNY and CDR2 SVGAGI (reference sequence). V shed 0 bases and J shed 2 bases, with 8 bases lying between them. CDR3 length: 16 amino acids. The CDR3 nucleotides read TGTGCCAGCAGTTACTCAGGAGGGGCTGGGGCCAACGTCCTGACTTTC. Amino acid sequence: CASSYSGGAGANVLTF.

The V and J genes are TRBV29-1 and TRBJ2-1, with D possibly being TRBD2 (6 bases). The V and J ends lost 3 bases and 5 bases respectively, with 11 bases between them. The CDR3 is 13 amino acids. Germline CDR1 and CDR2: SQVTM and ANQGSEA. CDR3: CSVEAWRDNEQFF. DNA for the CDR3: TGCAGCGTTGAGGCGTGGAGGGACAATGAGCAGTTCTTC.

J is TRBJ2-5 and V is TRBV7-6; 13 bases agree with TRBD2. Germline-derived CDR1 and CDR2 are SGHVS and FNYEAQ. CDR3 size: 18 residues. Trimming took 5 bases from V and 7 from J; bases not matched to a gene: 16. The CDR3 DNA follows: TGTGCCAGCAGCCCAAGGACTAGCGGGAGACTGATACATGGGACCCAGTACTTC. Its protein product is CASSPRTSGRLIHGTQYF.

The rearrangement joins TRBV7-2 to TRBJ2-3, with 9 nucleotides matching TRBD2. The ends lost 1 base at V and 6 bases at J; junction bases unmatched: 8. The CDR3 totals 16 residues. Germline V gene lookup returns CDR1 SGHTA and CDR2 FQGNSA. CDR3 DNA: TGTGCCAGCAGCTTAGTTAGCGGGAGAGTGGGGGATACGCAGTATTTT. Its protein is CASSLVSGRVGDTQYF.

The chain uses TRBV30 and TRBJ1-1; D gene uncertain. Trimming took off 0 bases at V and 1 base at J, with 6 bases between the two ends. The germline gives CDR1 GTSNPN, CDR2 SVGIG (reference sequence). The CDR3 is 13 amino acids. CDR3 protein: CAWSVVENTEAFF. DNA for the CDR3: TGTGCCTGGAGTGTAGTAGAGAACACTGAAGCTTTCTTT.

CDR3 amino acids: CATGWREKGYNEQFF. In DNA, the CDR3 is TGCGCCACCGGGTGGCGGGAAAAAGGCTACAATGAGCAGTTCTTC. The chain joins TRBV10-1 to TRBJ2-1; possible D gene TRBD2, 6 bases. The V gene's germline CDR1 is WNHNN and CDR2 SYGVQD (reference sequence). The CDR3 contains 15 residues. V lost 10 bases and J lost 3, with 19 bases in between.

The genes are TRBV28 and TRBJ1-1, with D possibly TRBD1 on 5 matching bases. V lost 5 bases, J lost 5 bases, and 18 bases lay in between. CDR1 is MDHEN, CDR2 SYDVKM, per germline. This CDR3 comprises 15 residues. CDR3: CASSPRGEGRTEAFF. CDR3 nucleotide sequence: TGTGCCAGCAGTCCCCGGGGCGAGGGGAGGACTGAAGCTTTCTTT.

The chain recombines TRBV27 with TRBJ1-1; possible D gene TRBD1, 5 bases. The CDR3 runs 13 residues. CDR1 and CDR2 from the germline V gene are MNHEY and SMNVEV (reference sequence). V was clipped by 6 bases and J by 4 bases, with 12 bases between them. CDR3 region: CASRYGGTTEAFF. The CDR3 nucleotides are TGTGCCAGCAGGTACGGGGGAACCACTGAAGCTTTCTTT.

The chain carries TRBV5-6 and TRBJ2-1; D is possibly TRBD1 or TRBD2 (5 bases each). Germline V gene lookup returns CDR1 SGHDT and CDR2 YYEEEE. The CDR3 totals 12 residues. V dropped 1 base and J dropped 10 bases, with 9 bases sitting between them. The CDR3 DNA reads TGTGCCAGCAGCTTGTCGGGGACCGAGCAGTTCTTC. This encodes CASSLSGTEQFF.

The V gene is TRBV27, the J gene TRBJ1-2; TRBD1 matches at 8 bases. Trimming at V came to 2 bases and at J to 5 bases, leaving 4 bases not matched to a gene. This CDR3 is built from 14 residues. Germline CDR1 reads MNHEY; CDR2 reads SMNVEV (reference sequence). The CDR3 nucleotides are TGTGCCAGCAGTTTAGGACAGGGCATATATGGCTACACCTTC. Its protein product is CASSLGQGIYGYTF.

The chain combines TRBV5-1 with TRBJ1-1; 7 bases align to TRBD1. The CDR3 totals 16 residues. V lost 4 bases, J lost 0 bases, and 9 bases stayed unmatched. Germline V gene sequence: CDR1 SGHRS, CDR2 YFSETQ. CDR3 sequence reads: CASSLGQALLNTEAFF. CDR3 nucleotide sequence: TGCGCCAGCAGCCTTGGACAGGCCTTATTGAACACTGAAGCTTTCTTT.

This chain links TRBV13 with TRBJ1-1; a weak D match, TRBD1 (6 bases). Germline-derived CDR1 and CDR2 are PRHDT and FYEKMQ (reference sequence). CDR3 size: 16 residues. Trimming took 5 bases from V and 4 from J, leaving 20 bases between them. The chain's CDR3 is CASSPPTGFESTEAFF. In nucleotides, the CDR3 is TGTGCCAGCAGCCCCCCTACAGGGTTTGAGAGCACTGAAGCTTTCTTT. Using reference TRBV13 and TRBJ1-1 for the parts outside the CDR3, the full variable domain is AAGVIQSPRHLIKEKRETATLKCYPIPRHDTVYWYQQGPGQDPQFLISFYEKMQSDKGSIPDRFSAQQFSDYHSELNMSSLELGDSALYFCASSPPTGFESTEAFFGQGTRLTVV.

The rearrangement links TRBV6-5 to TRBJ2-2; unclear D gene. The V end lost 7 bases, the J end lost 2 bases, and 5 bases lay between the germline ends. Germline V gives CDR1 MNHEY, CDR2 SVGAGI. CDR3 length: 12 amino acids. CDR3 loop: CASKLNTGELFF. The CDR3 nucleotides are TGTGCCAGCAAGCTTAACACCGGGGAGCTGTTTTTT.

This sequence joins TRBV4-3 and TRBJ2-5; D unresolved. The CDR3 is 11 residues long. V was cut by 4 bases and J by 4 bases, with 4 bases left in between. From germline, CDR1 is LGHNA and CDR2 YSLEER. CDR3 protein: CASSRGETQYF. DNA for the CDR3: TGCGCCAGCAGCCGAGGAGAGACCCAGTACTTC.

This rearrangement joins TRBV19 to TRBJ2-3; D may be TRBD2 (5 bases). The CDR3 consists of 14 residues. Per germline, CDR1 LNHDA and CDR2 SQIVND (reference sequence). V was pared by 7 bases and J by 1 base, with 12 bases between. The CDR3 DNA follows: TGTGCCAGTAAGGAGGCGTTGGGCACAGATACGCAGTATTTT. Encoded protein: CASKEALGTDTQYF. Variable domain in full (rest from reference TRBV19 and TRBJ2-3): DGGITQSPKYLFRKEGQNVTLSCEQNLNHDAMYWYRQDPGQGLRLIYYSQIVNDFQKGDIAEGYSVSREKKESFPLTVTSAQKNPTAFYLCASKEALGTDTQYFGPGTRLTVL.

This CDR3 reads CASSYRGQGDTEAFF. CDR3 nucleotides: TGTGCCAGCAGTTACAGAGGGCAGGGGGACACTGAAGCTTTCTTT. The chain has TRBV6-6 and TRBJ1-1; TRBD1 agrees at 7 bases. This CDR3 has 15 residues. Germline CDR1 and CDR2: MNHNY and SVGAGI (reference sequence). V gave up 2 bases and J gave up 3 bases; unmatched junction bases: 6.